Only a few counts were recorded for the clone carrying this TCR beta chain. The antigen remains unidentified. This record comes from a study of shared clonotypes between healthy human individuals. The CDR3 has 14 residues. V lost 4 bases to trimming and J lost 5 bases; unmatched junction nucleotides: 7. The V gene's germline CDR1 is SNHLY and CDR2 FYNNEI. Profiling relied on immunoSEQ multiplex PCR, and the TCRdb table lists in-frame clones only, not all of them. The sample consists of fewer than 400,000 clones, around 67% of them appearing once. Study-level results: With a few donors compared, 5% to 5.5% of naive CD4 clonotypes were shared. Generation probabilities of non-shared clonotypes were lower (relative to those shared by all four donors).

This chain joins TRBV2 and TRBJ2-5; 7 bases are shared with TRBD1. The receptor's source is a man aged 30 to 39 in good health. Source material: memory CD4+ T cells sorted from blood. Documented subset: CD45RA-negative fraction. CDR3 DNA: TGTGCCAGCAGTGGGAGGACAGGCAGGGAGACCCAGTACTTC. It specifies CASSGRTGRETQYF. The full variable domain, with the rest looked up from reference TRBV2 and TRBJ2-5, is EPEVTQTPSHQVTQMGQEVILRCVPISNHLYFYWYRQILGQKVEFLVSFYNNEISEKSEIFDDQFSVERPDGSNFTLKIRSTKLEDSAMYFCASSGRTGRETQYFGPGTRLLVL.